This TCR beta chain was identified during a study of T cell changes during pregnancy in multiple sclerosis. Measured with immunoSEQ multiplex PCR; TCRdb has only the in-frame clones, and not every one. In the table there are about 40,000 clones, 94% of which are singletons. This clone showed up just a few times. The sample was peripheral blood, taken in the third trimester of pregnancy. This TCR derives from a female donor with multiple sclerosis, enrolled in a pregnancy study.

The CDR3, as DNA: TGTGCCAGCAGCTTGGGGCCGACAGGGGCCGATAATGAAAAACTGTTTTTT. Residues: CASSLGPTGADNEKLFF. The chain uses TRBV5-4 and TRBJ1-4, with 8 bases that match TRBD1. The length of the CDR3 is 17 residues. Germline V gene sequence: CDR1 SGHNT, CDR2 YYREEE (reference sequence). V lost 0 bases, J lost 4 bases, and 8 bases stayed unmatched.